A single sample gave rise to the 20 T cell receptor beta chains below, sequenced in a study of cytomegalovirus exposure and HLA in healthy donors. The PCR employed 60 Vbeta primers together with 13 Jbeta primers. Using immunoSEQ multiplex PCR, the repertoire was profiled, and TCRdb retains in-frame clones only, with some absent. The data contain more than 80,000 clones, about four fifths of them singletons. The sample taken for sequencing was PBMCs. The receptors here all came from a human donor in good health.

V and J are TRBV7-9 and TRBJ2-5; D possibly corresponds to TRBD2 (5 bases). V was cut by 4 bases and J by 4 bases, with 13 bases left in between. Germline V gene sequence: CDR1 SEHNR, CDR2 FQNEAQ (reference sequence). The CDR3 spans 14 residues. In nucleotides, the CDR3 is TGTGCCAGCAGCTCAGGACTGAACGGAGAGACCCAGTACTTC. Amino acids: CASSSGLNGETQYF.

CDR3 sequence: CASSLVSGPNTEAFF. The CDR3 DNA reads as TGTGCCAGCAGCTTAGTCTCAGGCCCAAACACTGAAGCTTTCTTT. The rearrangement joins TRBV7-2 to TRBJ1-1; D remains ambiguous. The CDR3 is 15 residues long. CDR1 is SGHTA, CDR2 FQGNSA, per germline. The V and J ends lost 1 base and 2 bases respectively, with 11 bases between them. Full variable domain (missing parts from reference TRBV7-2 and TRBJ1-1): GAGVSQSPSNKVTEKGKDVELRCDPISGHTALYWYRQSLGQGLEFLIYFQGNSAPDKSGLPSDRFSAERTGGSVSTLTIQRTQQEDSAVYLCASSLVSGPNTEAFFGQGTRLTVV.

The chain couples TRBV19 to TRBJ1-5; D is unresolved. Trimming took 7 bases from V and 2 from J, leaving 18 bases between them. CDR3 size: 16 residues. Germline values: CDR1 LNHDA, CDR2 SQIVND (reference sequence). CDR3 sequence (DNA): TGTGCCAGTATGGGAACGGGCCCGGGAGGCAATCAGCCCCAGCATTTT. Its protein is CASMGTGPGGNQPQHF. The full variable domain, in which reference TRBV19 and TRBJ1-5 provide the parts outside the CDR3, is DGGITQSPKYLFRKEGQNVTLSCEQNLNHDAMYWYRQDPGQGLRLIYYSQIVNDFQKGDIAEGYSVSREKKESFPLTVTSAQKNPTAFYLCASMGTGPGGNQPQHFGDGTRLSIL.

The chain carries TRBV5-1 and TRBJ2-7, with D perhaps TRBD1 (5 bases). CDR1 and CDR2 from the germline V gene are SGHRS and YFSETQ. CDR3 length: 14 residues. Trimming removed 0 bases at V and 6 bases at J, with 13 bases between. The CDR3, as DNA: TGCGCCAGCAGCTTGGCAGGGTCGTCGGGCGAGCAGTACTTC. Translated: CASSLAGSSGEQYF.

This chain connects TRBV19 to TRBJ2-2; TRBD2 agrees at 9 bases. CDR3 length: 14 amino acids. After removal of 10 bases from V and 5 bases from J, the junction contained 8 bases not matched to a gene. Germline CDR1 is LNHDA and CDR2 is SQIVND (reference sequence). The CDR3 DNA is TGTGCCACCCGGAGCGGGGGGCTGACCGGGGAGCTGTTTTTT. Its protein product is CATRSGGLTGELFF.

The rearrangement uses TRBV5-1 and TRBJ2-1, with 11 positions matching TRBD1. This CDR3 has 15 amino acids. Germline lookup yields CDR1 SGHRS and CDR2 YFSETQ. Germline trimming cut 4 bases from V and 6 bases from J; bases unmatched to any gene: 6. CDR3 sequence (DNA): TGCGCCAGCAGCGGAGGACAGGGGGCGAGCAATGAGCAGTTCTTC. Translation: CASSGGQGASNEQFF.

This clone was seen a handful of times. The chain has TRBV2 and TRBJ1-1; weak D call: TRBD1 (6 bases). This CDR3 contains 13 residues. Germline V CDR1 and CDR2: SNHLY, FYNNEI. V dropped 5 bases and J dropped 4 bases, with 11 bases sitting between them. CDR3 bases: TGTGCCAGCAGTCTTACAGGGAGCACTGAAGCTTTCTTT. Its translation is CASSLTGSTEAFF.

With respect to this clone: Mismatch with germline at one junction end may stem from a read error. The chain combines TRBV30 with TRBJ1-2; TRBD1 matches 8 bases. Germline lookup yields CDR1 GTSNPN and CDR2 SVGIG (reference sequence). This CDR3 spans 13 amino acids. The CDR3 spells CAWSGQGLRVIAF. For the CDR3, the DNA is TGTGCCTGGAGTGGACAGGGGCTCCGCGTCATTGCCTTC.

The rearrangement links TRBV4-1 to TRBJ1-1, with D maybe TRBD1 (5 bases). This CDR3 has 13 residues. Germline lookup yields CDR1 MGHRA and CDR2 YSYEKL. V was pared by 1 base and J by 8 bases, with 11 bases between. In DNA form, the CDR3 reads TGCGCCAGCAGCCAAGTTAGGGGTTTGGAAGCTTTCTTT. Translating it yields CASSQVRGLEAFF.

The chain employs TRBV5-1 and TRBJ1-1; TRBD1 matches at 10 bases. From germline, CDR1 is SGHRS and CDR2 YFSETQ. CDR3 size: 19 residues. Losses at the gene ends were 2 bases for V and 3 bases for J; bases not matched to a gene: 16. CDR3 DNA: TGCGCCAGCAGCTTTATCCCCCCGACAGGGGGCGAGAAGTACACTGAAGCTTTCTTT. Translating gives CASSFIPPTGGEKYTEAFF.

V gene TRBV5-1 combines with J gene TRBJ2-7, with TRBD2 matching 9 bases. The trim removed 3 bases at V and 0 bases at J, leaving 7 bases unmatched. The V gene's germline CDR1 is SGHRS and CDR2 YFSETQ. The CDR3 is 16 residues long. The CDR3 sequence is CASSSWGSGSSYEQYF. The CDR3 region has the DNA TGCGCCAGCAGCTCCTGGGGTAGCGGGAGCTCCTACGAGCAGTACTTC.

This sequence joins TRBV6-1 and TRBJ2-7; a possible D gene is TRBD1 (6 bases). Trimming left V 6 bases short and J 5 bases short, with 20 bases between. This CDR3 spans 15 amino acids. From germline, CDR1 is MNHNS and CDR2 SASEGT. The DNA of the CDR3 is TGTGCCAGCAGATTTGAAAGGGGCAGGGGCCACGAGCAGTACTTC. Protein sequence: CASRFERGRGHEQYF.

The chain couples TRBV27 to TRBJ1-1; TRBD1 aligns across 12 bases. After removal of 5 bases from V and 8 bases from J, the junction contained 6 bases not matched to a gene. The CDR3 is 14 amino acids. Germline-derived CDR1 and CDR2 are MNHEY and SMNVEV (reference sequence). In DNA form, the CDR3 reads TGTGCCAGCAGTGCCGGGACAGGGGGCGCCGAAGCTTTCTTT. It codes for CASSAGTGGAEAFF.

The gene calls are TRBV2 and TRBJ2-4, with D perhaps TRBD1 (5 bases). Between the trimmed V and J ends, which lost 6 bases and 5 bases, there was a span of 8 bases. CDR3 length: 12 residues. Germline V CDR1 and CDR2: SNHLY, FYNNEI. The CDR3 protein is CASRGRENIQYF. As DNA, the CDR3 is TGTGCCAGCAGAGGCAGGGAAAACATTCAGTACTTC.

J is TRBJ2-7 and V is TRBV11-2; D gene ambiguous. CDR1 is SGHAT, CDR2 FQNNGV, per germline. The CDR3 is 12 amino acids. V dropped 7 bases and J dropped 4 bases, with 11 bases sitting between them. This chain's CDR3 is CASTLASYEQYF. DNA for the CDR3: TGTGCCAGCACCCTCGCGAGTTACGAGCAGTACTTC.

In its sample, this clone was seen once. Other DNA sequences in the same sample also yield this CDR3. The CDR3 DNA sequence: TGTGCCAGCAGCTTTAGTGGGAGCTCGATATTCAACTATGGCTACACCTTC. As protein: CASSFSGSSIFNYGYTF. The chain joins TRBV5-6 to TRBJ1-2, with unresolved D. Looked up from germline, CDR1 is SGHDT and CDR2 is YYEEEE. The CDR3 contains 17 residues. The V end was cut by 2 bases, the J end by 2 bases, with 19 bases between.

V usage is TRBV5-6 and J usage is TRBJ1-1; D may be TRBD1 (5 bases). CDR1 is SGHDT, CDR2 YYEEEE, per germline. The CDR3 contains 15 residues. V was clipped by 0 bases and J by 6 bases, with 15 bases between them. The CDR3, as DNA: TGTGCCAGCAGCTTGGGGACACGGGTTCTGTCTGAAGCTTTCTTT. This codes for CASSLGTRVLSEAFF.

The chain combines TRBV5-1 with TRBJ1-2; 7 bases match TRBD1. The CDR3 has 14 amino acids. Germline assignment: CDR1 SGHRS and CDR2 YFSETQ. V gave up 4 bases and J gave up 7 bases; unmatched junction bases: 10. This CDR3 reads CASSLARQGSGYTF. CDR3 sequence (DNA): TGCGCCAGCAGCCTTGCTCGACAGGGCTCTGGCTACACCTTC.

V and J are TRBV27 and TRBJ1-5; D not certain. The CDR3 has 15 residues. CDR1 and CDR2 from the germline V gene are MNHEY and SMNVEV (reference sequence). V was cut by 2 bases and J by 6 bases, with 14 bases left in between. The CDR3 nucleotides are TGTGCCAGCAGTTTACAGGCGGGGTCGATTCAGCCCCAGCATTTT. Translated, it gives CASSLQAGSIQPQHF.

The rearrangement links TRBV30 to TRBJ2-1, with TRBD2 matching 7 bases. This CDR3 has 15 amino acids. Germline V gene lookup returns CDR1 GTSNPN and CDR2 SVGIG (reference sequence). After removal of 0 bases from V and 6 bases from J, the junction contained 8 bases not matched to a gene. CDR3 sequence reads: CAWSVLSGRGNEQFF. The DNA of the CDR3 is TGTGCCTGGAGTGTACTTAGTGGGAGGGGCAATGAGCAGTTCTTC.